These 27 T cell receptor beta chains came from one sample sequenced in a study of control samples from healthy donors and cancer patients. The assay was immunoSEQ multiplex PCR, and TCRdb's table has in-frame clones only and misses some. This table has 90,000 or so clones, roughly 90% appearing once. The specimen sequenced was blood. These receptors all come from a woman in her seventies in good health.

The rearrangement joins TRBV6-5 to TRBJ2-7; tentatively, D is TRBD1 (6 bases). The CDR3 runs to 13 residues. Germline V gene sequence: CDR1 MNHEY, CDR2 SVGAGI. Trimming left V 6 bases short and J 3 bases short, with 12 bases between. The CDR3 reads CASSLDSIYEQYF. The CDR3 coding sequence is TGTGCCAGCAGCTTGGACAGTATCTACGAGCAGTACTTC.

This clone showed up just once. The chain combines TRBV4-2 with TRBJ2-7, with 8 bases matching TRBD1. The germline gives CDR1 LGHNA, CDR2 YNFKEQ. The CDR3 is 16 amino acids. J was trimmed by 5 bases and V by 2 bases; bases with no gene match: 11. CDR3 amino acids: CASSQPPGRGPNEQYF. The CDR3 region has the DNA TGTGCCAGCAGCCAACCCCCGGGCAGGGGGCCCAACGAGCAGTACTTC.

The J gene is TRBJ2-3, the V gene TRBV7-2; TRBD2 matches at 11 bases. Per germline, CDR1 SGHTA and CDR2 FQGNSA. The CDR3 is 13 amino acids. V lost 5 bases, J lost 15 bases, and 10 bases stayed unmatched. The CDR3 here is CASSPRLAGGYYF. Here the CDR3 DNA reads TGTGCCAGCAGCCCCCGGCTAGCGGGAGGCTACTATTTT.

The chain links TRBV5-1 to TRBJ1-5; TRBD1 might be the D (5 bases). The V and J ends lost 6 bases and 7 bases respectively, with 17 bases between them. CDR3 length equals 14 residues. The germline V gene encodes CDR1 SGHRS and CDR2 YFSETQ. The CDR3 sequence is CASTERPGGQPQHF. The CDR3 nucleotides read TGCGCCAGCACCGAGCGTCCGGGGGGACAGCCCCAGCATTTT.

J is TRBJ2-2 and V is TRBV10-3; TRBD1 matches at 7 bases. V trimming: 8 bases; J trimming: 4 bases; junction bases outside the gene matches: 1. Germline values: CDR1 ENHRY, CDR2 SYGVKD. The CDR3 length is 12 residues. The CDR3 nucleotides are TGTGCCATCCGGGACAGCACCGGGGAGCTGTTTTTT. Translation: CAIRDSTGELFF.

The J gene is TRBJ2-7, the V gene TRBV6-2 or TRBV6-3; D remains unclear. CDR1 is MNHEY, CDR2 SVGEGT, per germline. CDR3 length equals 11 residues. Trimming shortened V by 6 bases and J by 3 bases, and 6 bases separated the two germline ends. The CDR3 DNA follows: TGTGCCAGCAGCCAGATCTACGAGCAGTACTTC. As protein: CASSQIYEQYF.

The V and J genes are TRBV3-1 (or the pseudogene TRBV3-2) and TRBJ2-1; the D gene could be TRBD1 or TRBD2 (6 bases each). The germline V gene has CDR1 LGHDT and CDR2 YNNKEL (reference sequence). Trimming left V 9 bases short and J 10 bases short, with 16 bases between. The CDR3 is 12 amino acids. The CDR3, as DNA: TGTGCCAGTCACTCCGAGGGGGGCGAGCAGTTCTTC. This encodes CASHSEGGEQFF.

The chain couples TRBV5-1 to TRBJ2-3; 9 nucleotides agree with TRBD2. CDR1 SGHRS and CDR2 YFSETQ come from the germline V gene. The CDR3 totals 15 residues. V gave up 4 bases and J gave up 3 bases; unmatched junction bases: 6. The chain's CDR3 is CASSTGAGGTDTQYF. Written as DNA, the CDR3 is TGCGCCAGCAGCACTGGCGCGGGGGGGACAGATACGCAGTATTTT.

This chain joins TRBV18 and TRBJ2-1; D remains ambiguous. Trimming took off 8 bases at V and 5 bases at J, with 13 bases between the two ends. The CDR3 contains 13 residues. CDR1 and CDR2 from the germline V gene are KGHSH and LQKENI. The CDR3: CASAQSENNEQFF. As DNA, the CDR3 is TGTGCCAGCGCGCAAAGCGAAAACAATGAGCAGTTCTTC.

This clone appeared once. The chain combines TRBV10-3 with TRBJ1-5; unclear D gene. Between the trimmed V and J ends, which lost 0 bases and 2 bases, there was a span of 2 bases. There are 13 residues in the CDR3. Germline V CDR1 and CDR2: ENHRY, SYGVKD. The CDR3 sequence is CAISESGNQPQHF. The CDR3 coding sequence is TGTGCCATCAGTGAGTCTGGCAATCAGCCCCAGCATTTT.

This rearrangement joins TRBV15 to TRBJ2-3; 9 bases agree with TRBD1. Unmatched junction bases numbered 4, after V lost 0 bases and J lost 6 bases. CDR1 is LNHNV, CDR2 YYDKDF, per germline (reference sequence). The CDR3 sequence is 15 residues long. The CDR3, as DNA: TGTGCCACCAGCAGAGAAGGGACAGGGAGCGATACGCAGTATTTT. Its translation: CATSREGTGSDTQYF.

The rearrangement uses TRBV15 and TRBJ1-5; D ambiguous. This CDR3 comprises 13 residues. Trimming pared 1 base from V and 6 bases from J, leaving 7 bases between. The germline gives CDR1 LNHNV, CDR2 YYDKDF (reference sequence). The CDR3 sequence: CATSRVSRQPQHF. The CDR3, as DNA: TGTGCCACCAGCAGAGTTTCGCGTCAGCCCCAGCATTTT.

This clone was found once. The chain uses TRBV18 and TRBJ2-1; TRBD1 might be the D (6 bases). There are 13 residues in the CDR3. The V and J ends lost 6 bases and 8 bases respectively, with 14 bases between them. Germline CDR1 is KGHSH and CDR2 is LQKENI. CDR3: CASSPDRNHEQFF. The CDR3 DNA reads TGTGCCAGCTCCCCCGACAGGAATCATGAGCAGTTCTTC.

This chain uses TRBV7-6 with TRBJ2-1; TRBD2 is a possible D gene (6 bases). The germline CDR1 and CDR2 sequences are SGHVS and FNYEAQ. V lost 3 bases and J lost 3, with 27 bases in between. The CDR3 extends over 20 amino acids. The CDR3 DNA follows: TGTGCCAGCAGCTTCCCCGGGGTAGCGGCCTCCCGATTAAACTACAATGAGCAGTTCTTC. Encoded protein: CASSFPGVAASRLNYNEQFF.

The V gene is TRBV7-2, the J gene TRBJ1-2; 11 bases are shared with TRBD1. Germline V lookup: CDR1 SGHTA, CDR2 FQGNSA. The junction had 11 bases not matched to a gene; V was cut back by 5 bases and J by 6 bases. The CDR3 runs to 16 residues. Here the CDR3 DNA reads TGTGCCAGCAGCCCTACCGGACAGGGGGCGCTTCATGGCTACACCTTC. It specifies CASSPTGQGALHGYTF.

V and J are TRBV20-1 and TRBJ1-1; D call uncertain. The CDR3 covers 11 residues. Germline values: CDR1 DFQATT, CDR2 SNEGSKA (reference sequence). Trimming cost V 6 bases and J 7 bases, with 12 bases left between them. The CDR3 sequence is CSATLAHEAFF. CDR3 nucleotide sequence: TGCAGTGCCACCCTCGCTCATGAAGCTTTCTTT.

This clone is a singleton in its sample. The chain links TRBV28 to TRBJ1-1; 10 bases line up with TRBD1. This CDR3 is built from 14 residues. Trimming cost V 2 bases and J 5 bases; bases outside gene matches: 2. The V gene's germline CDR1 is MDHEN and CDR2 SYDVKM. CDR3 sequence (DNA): TGTGCCAGCAGTTTAGACAGGGGGCGAACTGAAGCTTTCTTT. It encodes CASSLDRGRTEAFF.

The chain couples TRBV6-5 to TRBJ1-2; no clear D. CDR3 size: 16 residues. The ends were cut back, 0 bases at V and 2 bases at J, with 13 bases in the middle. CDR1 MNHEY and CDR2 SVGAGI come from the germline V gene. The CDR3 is CASSYSPGPLNYGYTF. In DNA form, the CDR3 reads TGTGCCAGCAGTTACTCCCCGGGTCCCCTAAACTATGGCTACACCTTC.

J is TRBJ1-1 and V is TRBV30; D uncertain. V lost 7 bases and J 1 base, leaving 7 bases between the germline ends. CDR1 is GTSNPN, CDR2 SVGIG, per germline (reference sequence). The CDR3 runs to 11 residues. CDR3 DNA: TGTGCCTTGGGATGGAACACTGAAGCTTTCTTT. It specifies CALGWNTEAFF.

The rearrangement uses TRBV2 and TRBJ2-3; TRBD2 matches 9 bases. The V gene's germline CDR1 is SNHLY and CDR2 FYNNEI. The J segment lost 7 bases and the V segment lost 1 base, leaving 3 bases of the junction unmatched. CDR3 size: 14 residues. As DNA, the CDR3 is TGTGCCAGCAGTGAAGGGCTAGCGGGAAATACGCAGTATTTT. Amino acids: CASSEGLAGNTQYF.

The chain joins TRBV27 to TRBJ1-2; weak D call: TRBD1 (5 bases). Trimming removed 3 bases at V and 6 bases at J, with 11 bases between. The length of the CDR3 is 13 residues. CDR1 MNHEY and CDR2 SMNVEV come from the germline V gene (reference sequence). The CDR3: CASSFWGTDGYTF. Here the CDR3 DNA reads TGTGCCAGCAGTTTCTGGGGGACCGATGGCTACACCTTC.

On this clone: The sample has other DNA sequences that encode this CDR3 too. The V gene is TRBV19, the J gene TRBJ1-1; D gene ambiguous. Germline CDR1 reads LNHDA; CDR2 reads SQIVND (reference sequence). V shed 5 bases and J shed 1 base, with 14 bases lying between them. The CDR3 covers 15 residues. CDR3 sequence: CASSPEGSRNTEAFF. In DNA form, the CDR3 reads TGTGCCAGTAGTCCCGAAGGCAGCAGGAACACTGAAGCTTTCTTT.

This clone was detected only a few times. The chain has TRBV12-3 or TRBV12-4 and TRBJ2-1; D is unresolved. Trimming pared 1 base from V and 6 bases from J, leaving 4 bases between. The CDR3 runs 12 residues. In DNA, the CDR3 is TGTGCCAGCAGTTTAGGGGGCAATGAGCAGTTCTTC. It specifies CASSLGGNEQFF.

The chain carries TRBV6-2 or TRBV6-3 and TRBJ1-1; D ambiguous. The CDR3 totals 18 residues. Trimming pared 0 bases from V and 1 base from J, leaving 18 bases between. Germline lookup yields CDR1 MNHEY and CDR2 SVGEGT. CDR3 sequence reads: CASSYSSWQVTSNTEAFF. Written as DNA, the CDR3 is TGTGCCAGCAGTTACTCGAGTTGGCAGGTTACCTCGAACACTGAAGCTTTCTTT.

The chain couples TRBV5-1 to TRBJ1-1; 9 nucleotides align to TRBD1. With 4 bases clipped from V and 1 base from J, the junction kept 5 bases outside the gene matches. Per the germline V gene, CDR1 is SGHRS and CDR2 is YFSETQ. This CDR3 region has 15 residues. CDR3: CASSAQGAGNTEAFF. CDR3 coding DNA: TGCGCCAGCAGCGCACAGGGGGCGGGGAACACTGAAGCTTTCTTT.

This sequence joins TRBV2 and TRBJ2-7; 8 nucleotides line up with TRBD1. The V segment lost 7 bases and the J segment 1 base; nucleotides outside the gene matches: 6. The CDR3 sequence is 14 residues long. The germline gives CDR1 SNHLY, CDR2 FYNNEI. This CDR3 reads CASTLGQASYEQYF. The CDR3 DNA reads TGTGCCAGCACTCTGGGACAGGCGTCCTACGAGCAGTACTTC.

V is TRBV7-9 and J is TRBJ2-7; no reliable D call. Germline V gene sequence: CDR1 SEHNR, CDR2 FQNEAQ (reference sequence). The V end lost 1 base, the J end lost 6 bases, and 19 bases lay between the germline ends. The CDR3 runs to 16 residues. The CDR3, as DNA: TGTGCCAGCAGCTTAGAAACGACCCCGCCTGTCTCCGAGCAGTACTTC. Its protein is CASSLETTPPVSEQYF.